The present entry profiles one T cell receptor beta chain with its context. The repertoire was sequenced with immunoSEQ multiplex PCR; TCRdb's copy has only in-frame clones and lacks some. Seen here are about 200,000 clones, roughly nine tenths observed once, and the top ten hold approximately 3.7%. These data originate in a study of T cell responses to AZD1222 COVID-19 vaccine. The germline gives CDR1 MNHEY, CDR2 SVGEGT. The CDR3 has 14 residues. The V end lost 1 base, the J end lost 3 bases, and 10 bases lay between the germline ends. The sequenced sample was peripheral blood, obtained 28 days after the second AZD1222 dose. The chain has TRBV6-2 or TRBV6-3 and TRBJ2-7; D is possibly TRBD1 (5 bases). This receptor was taken from an adult who received the AZD1222 COVID-19 vaccine. The CDR3 coding sequence is TGTGCCAGCAGTTACTTCAGGGATCTCTACGAGCAGTACTTC. This codes for CASSYFRDLYEQYF.